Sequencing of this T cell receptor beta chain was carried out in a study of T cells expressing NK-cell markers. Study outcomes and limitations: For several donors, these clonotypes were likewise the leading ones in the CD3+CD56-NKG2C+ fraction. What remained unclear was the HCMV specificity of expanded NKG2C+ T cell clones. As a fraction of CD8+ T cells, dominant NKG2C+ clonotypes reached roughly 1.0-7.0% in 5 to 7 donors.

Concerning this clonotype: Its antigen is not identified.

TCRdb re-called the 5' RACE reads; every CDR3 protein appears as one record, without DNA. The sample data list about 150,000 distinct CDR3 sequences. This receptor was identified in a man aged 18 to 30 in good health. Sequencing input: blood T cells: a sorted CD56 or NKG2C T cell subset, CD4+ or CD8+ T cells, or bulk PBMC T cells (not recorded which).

The CDR3 here is CSAVPGLGYEQYF. The chain employs TRBV29-1 and TRBJ2-7; TCRdb gives TRBD2 as the D gene, but with no DNA this cannot be confirmed. CDR3 length equals 13 residues. Germline V gene data show CDR1 as SQVTM and CDR2 as ANQGSEA.